Presented here are 17 T cell receptor delta chains from one specimen sequenced in a study of gamma-delta chains in newborns, infants, children. TCRdb re-called the reads with CATT. Among roughly 3,100 delta-chain clones listed, 0.25% to 0.3% were seen once. Input material: blood. The source is a child who was a newborn, infant or young child, either healthy, febrile or measles-vaccinated (not recorded which).

This clone was recorded a few times. Compared with germline, one end of the junction differs, possibly owing to a read error. V gene TRDV2 combines with J gene TRDJ3; TRDD3 matches at 7 bases. The CDR3 sequence is 18 residues long. Germline V CDR1 and CDR2: GEAIGNYY, EKD. The CDR3 protein is CACDTWGTSPWDTRQVFF. The CDR3 DNA sequence: TGTGCCTGTGACACCTGGGGGACGAGCCCCTGGGACACCCGACAGGTGTTTTTC.

This clone was recorded a few times. This DNA's translation and the protein TCRdb lists, from a much larger clone, do not match at residue 8, likely due to a read error; the protein shown is translated from the DNA. The genes are TRDV2 and TRDJ3; D gene uncertain. The J gene was not available in TCRdb and was assigned here by matching the DNA to germline segments. The CDR3 is 18 residues long. CDR1 and CDR2 (germline): GEAIGNYY, EKD. Trimming shortened V by 1 base and J by 1 base, and 13 bases separated the two germline ends. CDR3 sequence (DNA): TGTGCCTGTGACACGGCGGGGTCAGCGTCCTGGGACACCCGACAGATGTTTTTC. Its translation is CACDTAGSASWDTRQMFF.

A word on this clone: This is likely an artifact of a read error, given a far larger clone one base away. The chain employs TRDV2 and TRDJ2; TRDD3 matches at 12 bases. Germline V gene sequence: CDR1 GEAIGNYY, CDR2 EKD. The CDR3 is made up of 15 amino acids. CDR3 DNA: TGTGCCTGTGACACCCTACTGGGGGATACAGCACACCTCTTCTTT. Translating it yields CACDTLLGDTAHLFF.

On this clone: This likely stems from a read error, as it lies one base from a far larger clone. In the same sample, other DNA sequences code for this CDR3. The rearrangement joins TRDV2 to TRDJ2, with a weak D call TRDD3 (6 bases). In germline, CDR1 is GEAIGNYY, CDR2 EKD. The CDR3 totals 19 residues. The CDR3 region has the DNA TGTGCCTGTGACCCTATAGAGAGGGATAAATACGAGGACACAGCGCAACTCTTCTTT. This gives the protein CACDPIERDKYEDTAQLFF.

This clone was picked up a small number of times. The protein held in TCRdb is that of a much larger clone and does not match this DNA's translation at residue 4, likely because of a read error; the protein shown is translated from the DNA. The J gene is TRDJ2, the V gene TRDV2, with TRDD3 identical over 8 bases. Germline CDR1 reads GEAIGNYY; CDR2 reads EKD. The CDR3 spans 17 residues. J lost 4 bases, V lost 7 bases, and 16 bases had no gene match. This CDR3 reads CACAPVNGGSGTAQLFF. DNA for the CDR3: TGTGCCTGCGCCCCAGTAAATGGGGGATCAGGGACAGCACAACTCTTCTTT.

Sample share makes this clone large. The same CDR3 can be traced to other DNA sequences in this sample. This chain connects TRDV2 to TRDJ2, with TRDD3 identical over 8 bases. The CDR3 runs 20 residues. Germline lookup yields CDR1 GEAIGNYY and CDR2 EKD. After removal of 3 bases from V and 0 bases from J, the junction contained 17 bases not matched to a gene. The CDR3 here is CACDATPGTGGFALTAQLFF. For the CDR3, the DNA is TGTGCCTGTGACGCAACTCCCGGTACTGGGGGCTTCGCTTTGACAGCACAACTCTTCTTT.

By proportion, this clone is medium-sized (0.01 to 0.1%). The sample carries other DNA sequences with the same CDR3. The V and J genes are TRDV1 and TRDJ2; 9 nucleotides line up with TRDD3. J lost 0 bases, V lost 1 base, and 24 bases had no gene match. Per the germline V gene, CDR1 is TSWWSYY and CDR2 is QGS. CDR3 size: 24 residues. CDR3 amino acids: CALGEPGAIYVLGDPVALTAQLFF. CDR3 coding DNA: TGTGCTCTTGGGGAACCGGGGGCCATCTACGTACTGGGGGACCCCGTCGCTTTGACAGCACAACTCTTCTTT.

As to this clone: TCRdb records a much larger clone's protein for this DNA, with a difference at residue 12 that likely arises from a read error; the protein given is the translation of the DNA. The chain is built from TRDV2 and TRDJ2; 10 bases line up with TRDD3. In germline, CDR1 is GEAIGNYY, CDR2 EKD. The length of the CDR3 is 16 residues. CDR3 residues: CACDTGGYALTTQLFF. The CDR3 nucleotides are TGTGCCTGTGACACCGGGGGATACGCTTTGACAACACAACTCTTCTTT.

For this clone: The protein TCRdb gives is from a much larger clone and does not agree with this DNA's translation at residue 4, likely a read error; the protein shown here comes from the DNA. The chain uses TRDV2 and TRDJ3; 11 bases agree with TRDD3. Germline V gene sequence: CDR1 GEAIGNYY, CDR2 EKD. The CDR3 runs to 19 residues. The CDR3 reads CACHTPLGDISWDTRQMFF. The CDR3 region has the DNA TGTGCCTGTCACACCCCACTGGGGGATATTTCCTGGGACACCCGACAGATGTTTTTC.

This clone has more than one count but fewer than ten. One end of the junction fails to match germline, which may point to a read error. This chain joins TRDV2 and TRDJ3, with 10 nucleotides matching TRDD3. The CDR3 covers 17 residues. Germline V gene lookup returns CDR1 GEAIGNYY and CDR2 EKD. The CDR3 region has the DNA TGTGCCTGTGACACTGGGGGATACTCCTGGGACGCCCGACAGGTGTTTTTC. Protein sequence: CACDTGGYSWDARQVFF.

A remark on this clone: TCRdb's listed protein matches a much larger clone and diverges from this DNA's translation at residue 12, likely through a read error; the protein shown comes from the DNA. This sequence joins TRAV29/DV5 and TRDJ2; TRDD3 matches 11 bases. The germline gives CDR1 NSMFDY, CDR2 ISSIKDK. The CDR3 covers 16 residues. Here the CDR3 reads CAASEVGLGDTVQLFF. As DNA, the CDR3 is TGTGCAGCAAGCGAGGTCGGGCTGGGGGATACAGTACAACTCTTCTTT.

This clone was seen repeatedly, ten times or more. A far bigger clonotype differs at one base, so this is likely a read error. V and J are TRDV2 and TRDJ1; 8 bases match TRDD3. Germline CDR1 reads GEAIGNYY; CDR2 reads EKD. The CDR3 totals 18 residues. The CDR3 here is CACDAMWKLGAYTDKPIF. CDR3 bases: TGTGCCTGTGACGCCATGTGGAAACTGGGGGCTTACACCGATAAACCCATCTTT.

The sample holds many counts of this clone. Since a far larger clone is one base different, this is likely a read error. The V call is TRDV2, the J call TRDJ3; 9 nucleotides agree with TRDD3. The germline V gene has CDR1 GEAIGNYY and CDR2 EKD. The CDR3 is made up of 17 amino acids. CDR3 in amino acids: CACDYWGSSLDTRQMFF. For the CDR3, the DNA is TGTGCCTGTGACTACTGGGGGAGCTCCTTGGACACCCGACAGATGTTTTTC.

This clone was detected only a few times. A read error is the likely source, as a far larger clone sits one nucleotide away. Other nucleotide sequences from this sample produce the same CDR3. This chain joins TRAV29/DV5 and TRDJ3; 10 bases are a match to TRDD3. CDR3 length: 22 amino acids. The V and J ends lost 0 bases and 2 bases, in that order; junction bases with no gene match: 17. Germline V gives CDR1 NSMFDY, CDR2 ISSIKDK. CDR3: CAASGGRLGDLLRAWDTRQMFF. CDR3 sequence (DNA): TGTGCAGCAAGCGGAGGTCGACTGGGGGATCTCCTTCGGGCCTGGGACACCCGACAGATGTTTTTC.

About this clone itself: The amino acid sequence in TCRdb belongs to a much larger clone and departs from this DNA's translation at residue 3, likely a sequencing read error; the sequence shown is translated from the DNA. The chain links TRDV2 to TRDJ3; 8 bases are shared with TRDD3. CDR1 is GEAIGNYY and CDR2 is EKD in the germline V gene. This CDR3 has 19 amino acids. CDR3 bases: TGTGCCCGTGACACCGTGGGGATACAAAGCTCCTGGGACACCCGACAGATGTTTTTC. It encodes CARDTVGIQSSWDTRQMFF.

Turning to this clone: The protein TCRdb lists belongs to a much larger clone and differs from this DNA's translation at residue 7, which points to a read error; the protein shown is made from the DNA. This chain uses TRDV2 with TRDJ3; D possibly corresponds to TRDD3 (6 bases). The V end lost 3 bases, the J end lost 2 bases, and 7 bases lay between the germline ends. The CDR3 extends over 15 amino acids. From germline, CDR1 is GEAIGNYY and CDR2 EKD. CDR3 coding DNA: TGTGCCTGTGACTGGGGGGCCTGGGACACCCGACAGATGTTTTTC. It translates to CACDWGAWDTRQMFF.

Concerning this clone itself: TCRdb's listed protein matches a much larger clone and diverges from this DNA's translation at residue 3, likely through a read error; the protein shown comes from the DNA. This chain joins TRDV2 and TRDJ3, with 8 bases lining up with TRDD3. Germline CDR1 is GEAIGNYY and CDR2 is EKD. CDR3 length: 17 amino acids. CDR3 loop: CARDVLGGSWDTRQMFF. The CDR3 region has the DNA TGTGCCCGTGACGTACTGGGGGGCTCCTGGGACACCCGACAGATGTTTTTC.